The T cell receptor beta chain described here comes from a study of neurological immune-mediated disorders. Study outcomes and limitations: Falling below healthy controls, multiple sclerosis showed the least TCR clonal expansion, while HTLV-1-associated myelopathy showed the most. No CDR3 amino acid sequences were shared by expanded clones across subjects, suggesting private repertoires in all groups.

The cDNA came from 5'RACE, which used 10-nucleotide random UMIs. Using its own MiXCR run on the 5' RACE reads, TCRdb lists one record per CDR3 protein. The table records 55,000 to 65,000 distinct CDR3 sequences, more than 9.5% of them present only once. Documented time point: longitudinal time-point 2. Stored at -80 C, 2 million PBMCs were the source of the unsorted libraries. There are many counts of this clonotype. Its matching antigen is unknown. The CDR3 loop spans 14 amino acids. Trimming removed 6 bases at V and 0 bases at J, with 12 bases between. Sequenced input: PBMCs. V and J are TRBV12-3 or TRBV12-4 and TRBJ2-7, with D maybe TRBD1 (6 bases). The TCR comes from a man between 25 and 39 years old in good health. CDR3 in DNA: TGTGCCAGCAGGACGGACAGTTTCTCCTACGAGCAGTACTTC. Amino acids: CASRTDSFSYEQYF.